This TCR beta chain was profiled in a study of shared T cell receptors in the human thymus. Germline loops: CDR1 SGHAT, CDR2 FQDESV (reference sequence). The CDR3 consists of 15 residues. V lost 1 base and J lost 8, with 17 bases in between. The repertoire was sequenced with immunoSEQ multiplex PCR; TCRdb's copy has only in-frame clones and lacks some. Of hundreds of thousands of clones in the sample, 88% were seen once. These data also featured in a second study, about human thymus T cells. That publication notes: Thymus pieces cut out during corrective heart surgery were the tissue that was used.

This clonotype was sampled from a boy under three years old with a congenital heart defect. Sequencing used thymocytes. V gene TRBV11-1 combines with J gene TRBJ1-2; D unclear. The CDR3 DNA reads as TGTGCCAGCAGCTTAGAGTTGGGCAGCCCTTTCGGCTACACCTTC. It translates to CASSLELGSPFGYTF.